The 32 T cell receptor beta chains below were found in one sample sequenced in a study of T cell repertoires in aging, cancer and after chemotherapy. TCR beta rearrangements were amplified from peripheral blood genomic DNA. A mixed TRB-A/B primer pool amplified rearranged TRB by multiplex touch-down PCR. TCRdb re-analysed the multiplex PCR reads in MiXCR, keeping a single row per CDR3 protein. The repertoire holds 9,500 to 13,000 distinct CDR3 sequences, with 20% to 30% as singletons. What was sequenced was blood. These receptors were obtained from a human donor in good health.

The rearrangement uses TRBV7-3 and TRBJ2-1; 7 positions match TRBD2. V lost 5 bases and J lost 9; bases outside the gene matches: 10. The germline V gene encodes CDR1 SGHTA and CDR2 FQGTGA. The CDR3 runs to 14 residues. The CDR3 coding sequence is TGTGCCAGCAGCGAACTGACTAGCTTTGGTGAGCAGTTCTTC. Its translation: CASSELTSFGEQFF.

The sample holds a few counts of this clonotype. The CDR3 nucleotides read TGTGCCAGCTCCCCCAACCGGGACAGGGGGGAGGACGAGCAGTACTTC. This codes for CASSPNRDRGEDEQYF. V usage is TRBV18 and J usage is TRBJ2-7, with 11 bases lining up with TRBD1. The CDR3 sequence is 16 residues long. J lost 5 bases, V lost 6 bases, and 12 bases had no gene match. Germline assignment: CDR1 KGHSH and CDR2 LQKENI.

In this sample, this clonotype is medium-sized (0.01 to 0.1%). V gene TRBV30 combines with J gene TRBJ1-1; D is possibly TRBD1 (5 bases). CDR3 length equals 13 residues. V lost 4 bases and J 5 bases, leaving 14 bases between the germline ends. CDR1 is GTSNPN and CDR2 is SVGIG in the germline V gene (reference sequence). Written as DNA, the CDR3 is TGTGCCTGGACCCCCAGGGCGGGGACTGAAGCTTTCTTT. Translated, it gives CAWTPRAGTEAFF.

In its sample, this clonotype is medium-sized. This chain uses TRBV5-6 with TRBJ1-3, with D unclear. Trimming shortened V by 4 bases and J by 0 bases, and 14 bases separated the two germline ends. Germline V gene sequence: CDR1 SGHDT, CDR2 YYEEEE. This CDR3 contains 16 residues. DNA for the CDR3: TGTGCCAGCAGCCCCCACGTCACAAACTCTGGAAACACCATATATTTT. Its translation: CASSPHVTNSGNTIYF. Together with reference TRBV5-6 and TRBJ1-3, the CDR3 gives the full variable domain: DAGVTQSPTHLIKTRGQQVTLRCSPKSGHDTVSWYQQALGQGPQFIFQYYEEEERQRGNFPDRFSGHQFPNYSSELNVNALLLGDSALYLCASSPHVTNSGNTIYFGEGSWLTVV.

CDR3 bases: TGTGCCACCGTTGGGGGACTAAAGGTTTGGGAGCAGTACTTC. Amino acids: CATVGGLKVWEQYF. The rearrangement joins TRBV6-1 to TRBJ2-7, with 7 positions matching TRBD2. The germline V gene has CDR1 MNHNS and CDR2 SASEGT. The length of the CDR3 is 14 residues. Trimming cost V 10 bases and J 7 bases; bases outside gene matches: 16.

This rearrangement joins TRBV6-1 to TRBJ2-2; TRBD2 aligns across 16 bases. The CDR3 is made up of 16 amino acids. Germline CDR1 reads MNHNS; CDR2 reads SASEGT. V gave up 8 bases and J gave up 4 bases; unmatched junction bases: 4. The DNA of the CDR3 is TGTGCCAGCGGGGGACTAGCGGGAGGGCGCACCGGGGAGCTGTTTTTT. Amino acid sequence: CASGGLAGGRTGELFF.

The genes are TRBV20-1 and TRBJ2-1; 10 bases are shared with TRBD2. This CDR3 has 14 residues. Germline lookup yields CDR1 DFQATT and CDR2 SNEGSKA (reference sequence). The ends lost 7 bases at V and 7 bases at J; junction bases unmatched: 10. The chain's CDR3 is CSVSPGLAWNEQFF. In DNA, the CDR3 is TGCAGTGTATCCCCGGGACTAGCGTGGAATGAGCAGTTCTTC.

This clonotype is medium-sized in the sample. The V and J genes are TRBV7-9 and TRBJ1-4; TRBD1 matches at 7 bases. V shed 5 bases, J shed 6 bases, and the junction held 9 bases outside the gene matches. In germline, CDR1 is SEHNR, CDR2 FQNEAQ (reference sequence). This CDR3 contains 15 residues. The CDR3 nucleotides read TGTGCCAGCAGCGCAACAGGGGTGGGAGATGAAAAACTGTTTTTT. This translates into CASSATGVGDEKLFF. Full variable domain (missing parts from reference TRBV7-9 and TRBJ1-4): DTGVSQNPRHKITKRGQNVTFRCDPISEHNRLYWYRQTLGQGPEFLTYFQNEAQLEKSRLLSDRFSAERPKGSFSTLEIQRTEQGDSAMYLCASSATGVGDEKLFFGSGTQLSVL.

This clonotype occurred a few times. The chain joins TRBV7-9 to TRBJ2-7, with D perhaps assigned TRBD1 or TRBD2 (6 bases each). V was cut by 5 bases and J by 2 bases, with 16 bases left in between. The CDR3 consists of 15 residues. CDR1 is SEHNR, CDR2 FQNEAQ, per germline (reference sequence). DNA for the CDR3: TGTGCCAGCAGCCCTTGGATGGGGGGCACCTACGAGCAGTACTTC. Protein: CASSPWMGGTYEQYF.

The chain recombines TRBV5-1 with TRBJ2-7; a possible D gene is TRBD1 (6 bases). The V gene's germline CDR1 is SGHRS and CDR2 YFSETQ. The V and J ends lost 0 bases and 0 bases respectively, with 10 bases between them. This CDR3 spans 15 amino acids. The CDR3: CASSLDRALSYEQYF. CDR3 bases: TGCGCCAGCAGCTTGGACAGGGCCCTCTCCTACGAGCAGTACTTC. The complete variable domain, with remaining parts taken from reference TRBV5-1 and TRBJ2-7, reads KAGVTQTPRYLIKTRGQQVTLSCSPISGHRSVSWYQQTPGQGLQFLFEYFSETQRNKGNFPGRFSGRQFSNSRSEMNVSTLELGDSALYLCASSLDRALSYEQYFGPGTRLTVT.

The chain carries TRBV7-3 and TRBJ2-3; 7 bases match TRBD2. Germline values: CDR1 SGHTA, CDR2 FQGTGA. J gave up 4 bases and V 5 bases, and 9 bases lay outside the gene matches. The CDR3 is 15 residues long. The CDR3 loop is CASSVGAGVADTQYF. In DNA, the CDR3 is TGTGCCAGCAGCGTAGGGGCGGGAGTGGCAGATACGCAGTATTTT.

Sample share makes this clonotype medium-sized. V usage is TRBV29-1 and J usage is TRBJ1-3; no firm D call. V lost 7 bases and J 0 bases, leaving 7 bases between the germline ends. The V gene's germline CDR1 is SQVTM and CDR2 ANQGSEA. The CDR3 totals 12 residues. CDR3 coding DNA: TGCAGCGCCGAGACCTCTGGAAACACCATATATTTT. Translated, it gives CSAETSGNTIYF.

The chain recombines TRBV30 with TRBJ1-2; TRBD1 agrees at 10 bases. There are 13 residues in the CDR3. CDR1 is GTSNPN, CDR2 SVGIG, per germline (reference sequence). Trimming at V came to 3 bases and at J to 6 bases, leaving 4 bases not matched to a gene. Here the CDR3 reads CAWSPTGGDGYTF. The CDR3 DNA follows: TGTGCCTGGAGCCCGACAGGGGGCGATGGCTACACCTTC. Full variable domain (remainder filled in from reference TRBV30 and TRBJ1-2): SQTIHQWPATLVQPVGSPLSLECTVEGTSNPNLYWYRQAAGRGLQLLFYSVGIGQISSEVPQNLSASRPQDRQFILSSKKLLLSDSGFYLCAWSPTGGDGYTFGSGTRLTVV.

V gene TRBV28 combines with J gene TRBJ1-1, with D possibly matching TRBD1 (6 bases). The CDR3 totals 15 residues. The germline V and J ends were trimmed by 7 bases and 6 bases, with 21 bases remaining between them. The germline V gene has CDR1 MDHEN and CDR2 SYDVKM. CDR3 DNA: TGTGCCAGCACCCTCCTTCCGACCGCAGGGGCTGAAGCTTTCTTT. As protein: CASTLLPTAGAEAFF. The whole variable domain, remainder taken from reference TRBV28 and TRBJ1-1, is DVKVTQSSRYLVKRTGEKVFLECVQDMDHENMFWYRQDPGLGLRLIYFSYDVKMKEKGDIPEGYSVSREKKERFSLILESASTNQTSMYLCASTLLPTAGAEAFFGQGTRLTVV.

By its share, this clonotype is medium-sized. This chain uses TRBV19 with TRBJ2-3; D call uncertain. V was pared by 4 bases and J by 0 bases, with 11 bases between. Germline assignment: CDR1 LNHDA and CDR2 SQIVND (reference sequence). The CDR3 covers 15 residues. The CDR3 DNA sequence: TGTGCCAGTAGTACCTTCGAGGCTAGCACAGATACGCAGTATTTT. Translating gives CASSTFEASTDTQYF.

In its sample, this clonotype ranks as medium-sized. The chain couples TRBV6-5 to TRBJ2-3; 7 nucleotides match TRBD2. The CDR3 runs to 15 residues. CDR1 is MNHEY, CDR2 SVGAGI, per germline. Trimming at V came to 4 bases and at J to 3 bases, leaving 7 bases not matched to a gene. CDR3 protein: CASSLRESMTDTQYF. CDR3 DNA sequence: TGTGCCAGCAGTTTGCGGGAGTCAATGACAGATACGCAGTATTTT.

By share, this clonotype ranks as medium-sized. The V call is TRBV20-1, the J call TRBJ2-7; possible D gene TRBD1, 6 bases. CDR1 DFQATT and CDR2 SNEGSKA come from the germline V gene (reference sequence). V was cut by 3 bases and J by 0 bases, with 9 bases left in between. The length of the CDR3 is 13 residues. As DNA, the CDR3 is TGCAGTGCTAGGGACAGCCTCTCCTACGAGCAGTACTTC. Amino acids: CSARDSLSYEQYF.

This clonotype was seen a handful of times. The chain is built from TRBV20-1 and TRBJ1-6; D gene uncertain. The CDR3 is 14 residues long. CDR1 and CDR2 from the germline V gene are DFQATT and SNEGSKA (reference sequence). V was cut by 0 bases and J by 7 bases, with 10 bases left in between. CDR3 coding DNA: TGCAGTGCTAGAGATTTGGACGGCAATTCACCCCTCCACTTT. Translated: CSARDLDGNSPLHF.

This clonotype came up a few times. V is TRBV7-9 and J is TRBJ2-3, with D maybe TRBD1 (6 bases). Germline CDR1 reads SEHNR; CDR2 reads FQNEAQ (reference sequence). With 1 base removed from V and 3 bases from J, the gap between germline ends came to 11 bases. This CDR3 is 15 amino acids long. CDR3 in amino acids: CASSLVQGSTDTQYF. The CDR3 bases are TGTGCCAGCAGCTTAGTACAGGGATCGACAGATACGCAGTATTTT.

V and J are TRBV5-1 and TRBJ2-7; TRBD2 is a possible D gene (7 bases). The CDR3 sequence is 13 residues long. Trimming stripped 0 bases from V and 6 bases from J, with 10 bases between. CDR1 is SGHRS and CDR2 is YFSETQ in the germline V gene. The CDR3 reads CASSLVRGLEQYF. In nucleotides, the CDR3 is TGCGCCAGCAGCTTGGTGCGGGGGCTCGAGCAGTACTTC.

The chain is built from TRBV27 and TRBJ1-5; tentatively, D is TRBD1 (5 bases). The germline V gene has CDR1 MNHEY and CDR2 SMNVEV (reference sequence). This CDR3 has 18 residues. With 6 bases removed from V and 2 bases from J, the gap between germline ends came to 23 bases. CDR3 nucleotides: TGTGCCAGCAGCTTTAGTTTCGGGGGTGAATGGGGCAATCAGCCCCAGCATTTT. Translating gives CASSFSFGGEWGNQPQHF.

The V call is TRBV10-2, the J call TRBJ1-2; D possibly corresponds to TRBD1 (5 bases). The CDR3 consists of 16 residues. Looked up from germline, CDR1 is WSHSY and CDR2 is SAAADI. V was clipped by 0 bases and J by 0 bases, with 11 bases between them. CDR3: CASSESGTPANYGYTF. CDR3 nucleotides: TGCGCCAGCAGTGAGTCAGGGACGCCCGCTAACTATGGCTACACCTTC.

This clonotype was seen a few times. The chain uses TRBV7-9 and TRBJ2-1; 9 bases align to TRBD1. Per the germline V gene, CDR1 is SEHNR and CDR2 is FQNEAQ (reference sequence). With 4 bases clipped from V and 1 base from J, the junction kept 5 bases outside the gene matches. The CDR3 length is 16 residues. The CDR3 DNA is TGTGCCAGCAGCTCCTTGGGACAGGGTTCCTACAATGAGCAGTTCTTC. This gives the protein CASSSLGQGSYNEQFF.

In its sample, this clonotype was seen a few times. The V and J genes are TRBV6-5 and TRBJ2-4; 8 nucleotides agree with TRBD1. Germline V lookup: CDR1 MNHEY, CDR2 SVGAGI. The CDR3 length is 17 residues. The V gene end was trimmed by 6 bases and the J gene end by 4 bases; junction bases not matched to a gene: 14. CDR3 sequence (DNA): TGTGCCAGCAGCCCACACGGACAGGGTCGCGGAAAAAACATTCAGTACTTC. It specifies CASSPHGQGRGKNIQYF.

This clonotype was observed a few times. The CDR3 loop is CASSQDPAGVYNEQFF. The CDR3 nucleotides are TGCGCCAGCAGCCAAGATCCGGCGGGGGTCTACAATGAGCAGTTCTTC. The chain couples TRBV4-1 to TRBJ2-1, with 7 bases identical to TRBD2. Germline assignment: CDR1 MGHRA and CDR2 YSYEKL. The CDR3 has 16 amino acids. After removal of 0 bases from V and 3 bases from J, the junction contained 5 bases not matched to a gene.

The chain couples TRBV28 to TRBJ2-5; D uncertain. Germline CDR1 reads MDHEN; CDR2 reads SYDVKM. V lost 8 bases and J lost 1, with 8 bases in between. This CDR3 has 12 residues. Here the CDR3 DNA reads TGTGCCAGCGAGGACCGCCAAGAGACCCAGTACTTC. It yields the protein CASEDRQETQYF.

The V gene is TRBV11-2, the J gene TRBJ2-2; TRBD1 matches 10 bases. Germline V CDR1 and CDR2: SGHAT, FQNNGV. This CDR3 has 15 amino acids. The V gene end was trimmed by 5 bases and the J gene end by 8 bases; junction bases not matched to a gene: 8. The CDR3 spells CASSLSGTGVGELFF. The CDR3 region has the DNA TGTGCCAGCAGCCTTTCCGGGACAGGGGTTGGGGAGCTGTTTTTT. The full variable domain, completed using reference TRBV11-2 and TRBJ2-2, is EAGVAQSPRYKIIEKRQSVAFWCNPISGHATLYWYQQILGQGPKLLIQFQNNGVVDDSQLPKDRFSAERLKGVDSTLKIQPAKLEDSAVYLCASSLSGTGVGELFFGEGSRLTVL.

This clonotype showed up just a few times. The chain couples TRBV28 to TRBJ2-7, with 13 bases lining up with TRBD2. The V segment lost 5 bases and the J segment 7 bases; nucleotides outside the gene matches: 11. Germline lookup yields CDR1 MDHEN and CDR2 SYDVKM. CDR3 size: 16 residues. CDR3 coding DNA: TGTGCCAGCAGTCCCTATCGGACTAGCGGGAGCGGAGAGCAGTACTTC. The encoded protein is CASSPYRTSGSGEQYF.

This clonotype has only a few counts. The CDR3 is CASSFPGQGINGYTF. CDR3 coding DNA: TGCGCCAGCAGCTTCCCGGGACAGGGAATCAATGGCTACACCTTC. V and J are TRBV4-1 and TRBJ1-2; 9 bases are a match to TRBD1. There are 15 residues in the CDR3. V shed 5 bases, J shed 6 bases, and the junction held 10 bases outside the gene matches. CDR1 and CDR2 (germline): MGHRA, YSYEKL.

This clonotype is classed as medium-sized (0.01 to 0.1%). The chain is built from TRBV27 and TRBJ2-2; D gene unclear. Trimming pared 3 bases from V and 2 bases from J, leaving 1 base between. The CDR3 loop spans 12 amino acids. Germline loops: CDR1 MNHEY, CDR2 SMNVEV (reference sequence). This chain's CDR3 is CASSFNTGELFF. The CDR3 nucleotides read TGTGCCAGCAGTTTCAACACCGGGGAGCTGTTTTTT.

By sample share, this clonotype is medium-sized (0.01 to 0.1%). The chain couples TRBV6-2 or TRBV6-3 to TRBJ2-2, with 9 bases identical to TRBD1. CDR3 length equals 16 residues. Looked up from germline, CDR1 is MNHEY and CDR2 is SVGEGT. With 0 bases clipped from V and 6 bases from J, the junction kept 5 bases outside the gene matches. The CDR3 is CASSYSVGQGSGELFF. The CDR3, as DNA: TGTGCCAGCAGTTACTCGGTGGGACAGGGCTCCGGGGAGCTGTTTTTT.

This clonotype was observed a few times. This rearrangement joins TRBV20-1 to TRBJ2-2; TRBD2 aligns across 9 bases. The ends lost 3 bases at V and 0 bases at J; junction bases unmatched: 5. Germline V lookup: CDR1 DFQATT, CDR2 SNEGSKA (reference sequence). This CDR3 is built from 16 residues. The CDR3 loop reads CSASIAGDPNTGELFF. The CDR3 region has the DNA TGCAGTGCTAGTATAGCGGGAGATCCGAACACCGGGGAGCTGTTTTTT.